This T cell receptor beta chain was sequenced during a study of T cell responses to AZD1222 COVID-19 vaccine. General study findings and limits: Spike-specific TCR depth and breadth grew after two AZD1222 doses. Most donors were white British, females outnumbered males, and clonal diversity was possibly underestimated.

Turning to this clone: What it binds is unknown.

The CDR3 spans 14 residues. V gave up 2 bases and J gave up 5 bases; unmatched junction bases: 2. Germline values: CDR1 SGHAT, CDR2 FQNNGV. Generated by immunoSEQ multiplex PCR, the TCRdb table keeps only in-frame clones and is missing some. The table has roughly 98,000 clones, 88% seen once; the top ten hold approximately 15%. The clonotype originates from an adult who received the AZD1222 COVID-19 vaccine. The input for sequencing was peripheral blood, taken 28 days after the second AZD1222 dose. The V gene is TRBV11-2, the J gene TRBJ1-1; the match to TRBD1 covers 10 bases. This CDR3 is CASSLMGQGTEAFF. The CDR3 DNA is TGTGCCAGCAGCTTAATGGGACAGGGGACTGAAGCTTTCTTT. Full variable domain (outside the CDR3, taken from reference TRBV11-2 and TRBJ1-1): EAGVAQSPRYKIIEKRQSVAFWCNPISGHATLYWYQQILGQGPKLLIQFQNNGVVDDSQLPKDRFSAERLKGVDSTLKIQPAKLEDSAVYLCASSLMGQGTEAFFGQGTRLTVV.